The present T cell receptor (beta chain) was sequenced within a study of Ad26.COV2.S vaccination and SARS-CoV-2 variants. Study-level information: The Ad26.COV2.S arm of the COV1001 trial was where the donor was placed. Broader study findings: Analytic work on TCR breadth and depth might have understated the full extent of total T cell responses.

V was clipped by 0 bases and J by 2 bases, with 6 bases between them. CDR3 length: 13 amino acids. Germline assignment: CDR1 SGHKS and CDR2 YYEKEE (reference sequence). Remarks on this clone: Antigen unknown.

Produced via immunoSEQ multiplex PCR; TCRdb's table is partial and in-frame only. This sample has hundreds of thousands of clones, with about 89% found just once. As for treatment: some 19 received Ad26.COV2.S at low or high dose, single or two shots; roughly five received placebo; per-sample allocation not given. Sampling took place 63 days after the first vaccine or placebo injection. The gene calls are TRBV5-5 and TRBJ2-7, with D hard to call. The sample consisted of peripheral blood, taken in a trial of Ad26.COV2.S vaccine versus placebo. This sequence was found in a person aged 18-65 years who received the Ad26.COV2.S COVID-19 vaccine or a placebo. The CDR3 protein is CASSLGKAYEQYF. CDR3 in DNA: TGTGCCAGCAGCTTGGGGAAGGCCTACGAGCAGTACTTC.